This T cell receptor (beta chain) derives from a study of shared clonotypes between healthy human individuals. Only in-frame clones appear in the TCRdb table, and some are missing; sequencing was by immunoSEQ multiplex PCR. The sample consists of approximately 340,000 clones, about 70% of them appearing once. The CDR3 is made up of 13 amino acids. V was clipped by 0 bases and J by 4 bases, with 9 bases between them. Looked up from germline, CDR1 is GTSNPN and CDR2 is SVGIG (reference sequence). Sequenced input: memory CD4+ T cells sorted from blood. The subset was: CD45RA-negative fraction. The clonotype originates from a young man in good health. The rearrangement uses TRBV30 and TRBJ1-2; D is perhaps TRBD1 (5 bases). CDR3 DNA: TGTGCCTGGAGTGTACAGGTGGGCTATGGCTACACCTTC. Its translation: CAWSVQVGYGYTF.